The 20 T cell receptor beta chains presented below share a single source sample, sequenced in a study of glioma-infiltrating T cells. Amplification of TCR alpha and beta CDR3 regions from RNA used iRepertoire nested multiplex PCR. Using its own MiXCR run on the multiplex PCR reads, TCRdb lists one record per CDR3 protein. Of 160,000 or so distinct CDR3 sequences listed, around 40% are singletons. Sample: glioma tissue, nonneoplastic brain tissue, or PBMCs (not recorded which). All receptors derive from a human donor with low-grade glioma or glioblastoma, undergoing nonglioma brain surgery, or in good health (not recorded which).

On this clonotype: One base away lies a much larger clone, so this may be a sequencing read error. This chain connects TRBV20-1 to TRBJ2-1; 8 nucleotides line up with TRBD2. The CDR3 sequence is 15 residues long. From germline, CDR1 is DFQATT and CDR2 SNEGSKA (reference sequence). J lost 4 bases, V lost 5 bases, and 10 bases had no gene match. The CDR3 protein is CSAPLTSVLYNEQFF. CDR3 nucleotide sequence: TGCAGTGCTCCCTTGACTAGCGTACTTTACAATGAGCAGTTCTTC.

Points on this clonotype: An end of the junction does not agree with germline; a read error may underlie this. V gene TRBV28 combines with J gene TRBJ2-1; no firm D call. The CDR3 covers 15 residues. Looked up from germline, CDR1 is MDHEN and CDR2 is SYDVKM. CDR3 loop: CASSFTSDANNEQFF. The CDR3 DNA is TGTGCAAGCAGTTTCACCTCCGACGCAAACAATGAGCAGTTCTTC. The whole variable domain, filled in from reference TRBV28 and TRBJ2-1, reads DVKVTQSSRYLVKRTGEKVFLECVQDMDHENMFWYRQDPGLGLRLIYFSYDVKMKEKGDIPEGYSVSREKKERFSLILESASTNQTSMYLCASSFTSDANNEQFFGPGTRLTVL.

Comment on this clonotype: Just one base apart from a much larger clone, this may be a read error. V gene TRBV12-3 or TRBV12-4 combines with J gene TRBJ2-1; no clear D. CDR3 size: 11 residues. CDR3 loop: CASILQNEQFF. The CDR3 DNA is TGTGCCAGCATTTTACAGAATGAGCAGTTCTTC.

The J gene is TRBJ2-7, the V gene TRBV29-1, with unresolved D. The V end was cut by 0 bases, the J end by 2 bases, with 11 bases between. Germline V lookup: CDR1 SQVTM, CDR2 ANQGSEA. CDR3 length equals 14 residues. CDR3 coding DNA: TGCAGCGTTGAAGATCATCAAGGCCCCTACGAGCAGTACTTC. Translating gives CSVEDHQGPYEQYF.

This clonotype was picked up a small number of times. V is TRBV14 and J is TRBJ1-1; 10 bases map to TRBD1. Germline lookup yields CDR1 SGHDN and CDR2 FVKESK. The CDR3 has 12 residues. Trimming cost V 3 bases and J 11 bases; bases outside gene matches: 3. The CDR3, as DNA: TGTGCCAGCAGCCAGGACAGGGGGATGGCTTTCTTT. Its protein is CASSQDRGMAFF. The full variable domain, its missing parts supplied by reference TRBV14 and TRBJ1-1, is EAGVTQFPSHSVIEKGQTVTLRCDPISGHDNLYWYRRVMGKEIKFLLHFVKESKQDESGMPNNRFLAERTGGTYSTLKVQPAELEDSGVYFCASSQDRGMAFFGQGTRLTVV.

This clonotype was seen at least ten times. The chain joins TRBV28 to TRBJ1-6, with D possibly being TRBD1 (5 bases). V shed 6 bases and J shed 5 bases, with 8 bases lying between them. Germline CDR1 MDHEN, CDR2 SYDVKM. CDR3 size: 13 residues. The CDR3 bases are TGTGCCAGCAGCAGGGACGATAATTCACCCCTCCACTTT. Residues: CASSRDDNSPLHF.

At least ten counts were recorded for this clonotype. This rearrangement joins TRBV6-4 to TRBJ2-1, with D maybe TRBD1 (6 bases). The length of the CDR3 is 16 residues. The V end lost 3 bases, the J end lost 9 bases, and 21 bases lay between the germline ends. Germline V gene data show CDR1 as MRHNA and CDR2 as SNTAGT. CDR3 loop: CASSESPWTVLGEQFF. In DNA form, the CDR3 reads TGTGCCAGCAGTGAATCCCCTTGGACAGTTTTAGGTGAGCAGTTCTTC.

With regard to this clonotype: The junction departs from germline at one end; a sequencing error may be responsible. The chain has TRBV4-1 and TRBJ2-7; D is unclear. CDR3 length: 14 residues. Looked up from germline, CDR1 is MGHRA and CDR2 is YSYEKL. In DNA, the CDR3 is TGCGCCAGCATCCAAGATTGGACGTCCTACGAGCAGTACTTC. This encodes CASIQDWTSYEQYF.

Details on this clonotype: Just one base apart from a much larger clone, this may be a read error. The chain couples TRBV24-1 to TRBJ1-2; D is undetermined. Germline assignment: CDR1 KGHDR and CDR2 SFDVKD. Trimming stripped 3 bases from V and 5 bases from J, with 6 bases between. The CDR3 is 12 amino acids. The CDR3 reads CATSDELYGYTF. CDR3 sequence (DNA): TGTGCCACCAGTGATGAGCTATATGGCTACACCTTC.

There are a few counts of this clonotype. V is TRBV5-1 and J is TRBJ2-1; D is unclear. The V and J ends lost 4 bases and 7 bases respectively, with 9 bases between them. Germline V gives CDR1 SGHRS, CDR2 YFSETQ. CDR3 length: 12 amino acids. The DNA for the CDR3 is TGCGCCAGCAGCGAGAGCTTAAATGAGCAGTTCTTC. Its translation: CASSESLNEQFF.

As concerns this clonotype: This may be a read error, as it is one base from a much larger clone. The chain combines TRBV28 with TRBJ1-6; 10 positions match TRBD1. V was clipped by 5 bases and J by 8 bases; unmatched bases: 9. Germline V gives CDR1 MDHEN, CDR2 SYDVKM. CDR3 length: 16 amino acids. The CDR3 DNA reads TGTGCCAGCAGTAAGCCCGGGACAGGGGTGTATTCACCCCTCCACTTT. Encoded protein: CASSKPGTGVYSPLHF.

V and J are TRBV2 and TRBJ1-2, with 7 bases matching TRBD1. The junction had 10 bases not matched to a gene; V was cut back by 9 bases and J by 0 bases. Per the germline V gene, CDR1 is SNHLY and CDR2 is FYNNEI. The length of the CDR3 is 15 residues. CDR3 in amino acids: CARGPTGQPNYGYTF. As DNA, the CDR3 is TGTGCCAGAGGACCAACGGGACAGCCTAACTATGGCTACACCTTC.

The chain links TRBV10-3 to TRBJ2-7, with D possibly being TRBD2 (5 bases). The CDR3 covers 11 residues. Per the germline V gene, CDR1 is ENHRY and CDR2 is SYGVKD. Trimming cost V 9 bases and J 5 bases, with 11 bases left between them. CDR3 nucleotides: TGTGCCATACGGGGATTAGACGAGCAGTACTTC. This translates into CAIRGLDEQYF.

CDR3 loop: CARSAFYTEAFF. CDR3 DNA sequence: TGTGCCAGAAGTGCGTTTTACACTGAAGCTTTCTTT. The rearrangement uses TRBV12-3 or TRBV12-4 and TRBJ1-1; no definite D call. This CDR3 spans 12 amino acids. The germline V and J ends were trimmed by 9 bases and 3 bases, with 11 bases remaining between them.

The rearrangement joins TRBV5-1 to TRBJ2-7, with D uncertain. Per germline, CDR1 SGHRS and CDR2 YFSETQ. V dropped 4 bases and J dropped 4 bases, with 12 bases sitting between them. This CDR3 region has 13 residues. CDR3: CASSGLQAYEQYF. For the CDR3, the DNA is TGCGCCAGCAGCGGCCTCCAAGCTTACGAGCAGTACTTC.

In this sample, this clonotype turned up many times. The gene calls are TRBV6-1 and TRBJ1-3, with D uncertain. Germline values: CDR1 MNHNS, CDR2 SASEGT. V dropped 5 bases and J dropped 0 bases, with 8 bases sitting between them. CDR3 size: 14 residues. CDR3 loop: CASSITSSGNTIYF. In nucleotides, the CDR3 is TGTGCCAGCAGTATCACAAGCTCTGGAAACACCATATATTTT.

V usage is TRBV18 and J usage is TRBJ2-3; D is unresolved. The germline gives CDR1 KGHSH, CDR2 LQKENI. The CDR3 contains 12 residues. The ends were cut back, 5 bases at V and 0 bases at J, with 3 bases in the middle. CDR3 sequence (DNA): TGTGCCAGCTCAAAAAGCACAGATACGCAGTATTTT. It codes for CASSKSTDTQYF.

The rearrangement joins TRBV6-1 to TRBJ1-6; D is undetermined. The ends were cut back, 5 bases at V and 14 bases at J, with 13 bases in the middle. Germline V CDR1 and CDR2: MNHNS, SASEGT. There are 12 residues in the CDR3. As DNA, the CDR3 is TGTGCCAGCAGTCGCCGAGGGAGAACCCTCCACTTT. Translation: CASSRRGRTLHF.

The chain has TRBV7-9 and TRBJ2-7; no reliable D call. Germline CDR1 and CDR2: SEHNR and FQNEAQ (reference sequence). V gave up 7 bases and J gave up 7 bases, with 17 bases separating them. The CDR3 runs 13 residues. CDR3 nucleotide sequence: TGTGCCAGCATCCTCCTACCGGGCAATGAGCAGTACTTC. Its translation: CASILLPGNEQYF.

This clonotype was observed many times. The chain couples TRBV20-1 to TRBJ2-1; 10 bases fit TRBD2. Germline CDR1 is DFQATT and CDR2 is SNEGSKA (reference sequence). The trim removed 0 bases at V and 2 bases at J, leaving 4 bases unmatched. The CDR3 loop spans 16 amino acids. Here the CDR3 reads CSARDPTSGTYNEQFF. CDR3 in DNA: TGCAGTGCTAGAGACCCCACTAGCGGGACCTACAATGAGCAGTTCTTC.